This TCR beta chain was recovered during a study of T cells in Graves' hyperthyroidism and ophthalmopathy. Study outcomes and limitations: A model of 13 V-J features distinguished ophthalmopathy from stable hyperthyroidism.

For this clonotype: Its matching antigen is unknown.

RNA transcripts served as the template for amplifying TCR beta CDR3 regions. With the HTBI primer set, the TCR CDR3 went through a first round of RT-PCR. TCRdb ran MiXCR on the multiplex PCR reads and lists one entry per CDR3 protein. This table holds about 570,000 distinct CDR3 sequences, roughly 15% found once. Newly diagnosed hyperthyroidism, duration under 2 months, in patients aged 18 to 65. CDR3 length: 15 residues. CDR1 and CDR2 from the germline V gene are SNHLY and FYNNEI. Trimming shortened V by 2 bases and J by 4 bases, and 11 bases separated the two germline ends. Material for sequencing was blood. The TCR sequence derives from a woman in her forties with Graves' hyperthyroidism. The chain has TRBV2 and TRBJ2-2; D gene ambiguous. The CDR3 coding sequence is TGTGCCAGCAGTGAATTTCATACGGGCACCGGGGAGCTGTTTTTT. Amino acid sequence: CASSEFHTGTGELFF.